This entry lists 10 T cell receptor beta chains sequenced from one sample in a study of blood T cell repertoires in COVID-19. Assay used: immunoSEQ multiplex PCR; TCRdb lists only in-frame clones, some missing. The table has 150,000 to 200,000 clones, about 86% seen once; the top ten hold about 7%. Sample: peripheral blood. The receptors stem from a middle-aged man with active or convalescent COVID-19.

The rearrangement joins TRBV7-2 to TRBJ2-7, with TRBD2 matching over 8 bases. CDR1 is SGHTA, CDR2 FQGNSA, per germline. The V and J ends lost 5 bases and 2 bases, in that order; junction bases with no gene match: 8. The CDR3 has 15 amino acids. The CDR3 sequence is CASSLGRGETYEQYF. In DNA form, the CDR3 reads TGTGCCAGCAGCCTAGGGCGGGGGGAAACCTACGAGCAGTACTTC.

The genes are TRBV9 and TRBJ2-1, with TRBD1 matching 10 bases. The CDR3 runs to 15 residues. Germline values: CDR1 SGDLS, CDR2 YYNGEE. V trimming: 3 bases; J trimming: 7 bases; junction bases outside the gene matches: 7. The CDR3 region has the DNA TGTGCCAGCAGCGCTGGGGACAGGGGATGGAATGAGCAGTTCTTC. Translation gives CASSAGDRGWNEQFF.

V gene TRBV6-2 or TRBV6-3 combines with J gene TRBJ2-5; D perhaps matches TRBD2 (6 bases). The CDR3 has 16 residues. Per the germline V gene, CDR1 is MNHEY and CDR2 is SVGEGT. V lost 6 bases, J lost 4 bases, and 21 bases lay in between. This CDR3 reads CASSRTREIGRETQYF. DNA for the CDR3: TGTGCCAGCAGCAGGACCCGGGAGATCGGGCGAGAGACCCAGTACTTC.

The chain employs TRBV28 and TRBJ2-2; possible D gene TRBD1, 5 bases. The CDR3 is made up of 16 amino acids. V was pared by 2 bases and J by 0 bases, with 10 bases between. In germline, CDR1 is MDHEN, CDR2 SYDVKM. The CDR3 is CASSLVGASNTGELFF. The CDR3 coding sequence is TGTGCCAGCAGTTTAGTTGGGGCCTCGAACACCGGGGAGCTGTTTTTT.

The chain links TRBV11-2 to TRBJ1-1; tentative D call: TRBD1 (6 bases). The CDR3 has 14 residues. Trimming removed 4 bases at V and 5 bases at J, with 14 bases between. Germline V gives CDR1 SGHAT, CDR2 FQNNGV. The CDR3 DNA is TGTGCCAGCAGCTCTCCCCCAGGGGTTACTGAAGCTTTCTTT. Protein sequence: CASSSPPGVTEAFF.

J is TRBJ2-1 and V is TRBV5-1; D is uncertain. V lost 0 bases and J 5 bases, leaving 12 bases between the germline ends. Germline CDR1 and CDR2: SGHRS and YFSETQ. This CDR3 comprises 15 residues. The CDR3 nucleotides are TGCGCCAGCAGCTTGGTCCCAGGCCGGAACAATGAGCAGTTCTTC. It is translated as CASSLVPGRNNEQFF.

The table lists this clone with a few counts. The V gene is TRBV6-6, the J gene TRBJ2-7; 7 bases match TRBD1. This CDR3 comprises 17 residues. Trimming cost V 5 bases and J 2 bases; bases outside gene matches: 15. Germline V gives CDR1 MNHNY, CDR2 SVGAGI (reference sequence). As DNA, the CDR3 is TGTGCCAGCAGTCTACAAACGACAAGGGGGCGCGCCTACGAGCAGTACTTC. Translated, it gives CASSLQTTRGRAYEQYF.

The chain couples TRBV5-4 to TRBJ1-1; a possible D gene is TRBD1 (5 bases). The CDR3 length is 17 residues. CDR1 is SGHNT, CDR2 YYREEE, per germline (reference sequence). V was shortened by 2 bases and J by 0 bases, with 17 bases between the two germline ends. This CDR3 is CASSLRSGGGVNTEAFF. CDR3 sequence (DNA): TGTGCCAGCAGCTTAAGATCCGGGGGAGGGGTGAACACTGAAGCTTTCTTT.

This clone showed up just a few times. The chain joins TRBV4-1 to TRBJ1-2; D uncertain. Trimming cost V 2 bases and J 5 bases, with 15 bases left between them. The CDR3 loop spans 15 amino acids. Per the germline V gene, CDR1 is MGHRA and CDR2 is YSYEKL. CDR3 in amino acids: CASSQYEVGEYGYTF. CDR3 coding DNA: TGCGCCAGCAGCCAATATGAGGTCGGGGAATATGGCTACACCTTC.

CDR3 residues: CASSVLAGVRYNEQFF. For the CDR3, the DNA is TGTGCCAGCAGCGTATTAGCGGGGGTGCGGTACAATGAGCAGTTCTTC. The V gene is TRBV9, the J gene TRBJ2-1; TRBD2 matches 9 bases. Germline CDR1 and CDR2: SGDLS and YYNGEE. The CDR3 extends over 16 amino acids. Trimming took 1 base from V and 4 from J; bases not matched to a gene: 6.